The TCR beta chain under discussion was sequenced for a study of T cells expressing NK-cell markers. Whole-study context: Sequencing of TCR beta repertoires drew on sorted CD3+CD56+NKG2C+, CD3+CD56+NKG2C- and CD3+CD56-NKG2C+ T cells. The study, taken as a whole, reports: Dominance of the CD3+CD56-NKG2C+ fraction by these clonotypes also held in a handful of donors.

From its re-call of the 5' RACE reads, TCRdb lists each CDR3 protein once, without DNA. In total, the table holds about 260,000 distinct CDR3 sequences. As for this clonotype: No antigen is known for it.

The CDR3 covers 13 residues. CDR1 SQVTM and CDR2 ANQGSEA come from the germline V gene. Sequencing was done on a sample of blood T cells: a sorted CD56 or NKG2C T cell subset, CD4+ or CD8+ T cells, or bulk PBMC T cells (not recorded which). This TCR derives from a man aged 18 to 30 in good health. This chain connects TRBV29-1 to TRBJ2-3. The CDR3: CSVVADSTDTQYF.